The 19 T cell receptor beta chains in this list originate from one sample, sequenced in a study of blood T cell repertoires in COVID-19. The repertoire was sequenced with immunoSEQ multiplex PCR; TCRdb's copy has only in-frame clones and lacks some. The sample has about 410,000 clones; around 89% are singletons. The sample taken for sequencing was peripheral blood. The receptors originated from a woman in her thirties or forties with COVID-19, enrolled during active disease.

The CDR3 sequence: CASSITRGVNNEQFF. The CDR3, as DNA: TGTGCCAGCAGCATCACCCGCGGAGTAAACAATGAGCAGTTCTTC. The chain couples TRBV4-2 to TRBJ2-1; D remains ambiguous. This CDR3 has 15 amino acids. The germline CDR1 and CDR2 sequences are LGHNA and YNFKEQ. V lost 5 bases, J lost 5 bases, and 16 bases lay in between.

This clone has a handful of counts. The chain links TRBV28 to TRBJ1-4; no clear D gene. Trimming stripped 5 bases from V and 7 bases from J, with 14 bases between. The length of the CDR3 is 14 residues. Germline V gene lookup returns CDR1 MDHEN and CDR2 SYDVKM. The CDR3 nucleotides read TGTGCCAGCAGTCATCGGAGTGGAATTGAAAAACTGTTTTTT. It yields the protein CASSHRSGIEKLFF.

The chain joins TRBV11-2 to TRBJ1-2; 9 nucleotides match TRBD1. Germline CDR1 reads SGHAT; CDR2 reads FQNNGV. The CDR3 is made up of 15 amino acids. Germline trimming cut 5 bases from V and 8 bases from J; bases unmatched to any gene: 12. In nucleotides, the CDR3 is TGTGCCAGCAGCCGGGCCCCCGGGACAGGGAGCGGCTACACCTTC. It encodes CASSRAPGTGSGYTF. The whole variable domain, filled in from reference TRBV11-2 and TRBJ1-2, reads EAGVAQSPRYKIIEKRQSVAFWCNPISGHATLYWYQQILGQGPKLLIQFQNNGVVDDSQLPKDRFSAERLKGVDSTLKIQPAKLEDSAVYLCASSRAPGTGSGYTFGSGTRLTVV.

In DNA form, the CDR3 reads TGTGCCAGCAGTCCCAGATTCGACAATGAGCAGTTCTTC. This gives the protein CASSPRFDNEQFF. The J gene is TRBJ2-1, the V gene TRBV27; D ambiguous. V lost 5 bases to trimming and J lost 5 bases, with 10 bases between them. This CDR3 region has 13 residues. The germline gives CDR1 MNHEY, CDR2 SMNVEV (reference sequence).

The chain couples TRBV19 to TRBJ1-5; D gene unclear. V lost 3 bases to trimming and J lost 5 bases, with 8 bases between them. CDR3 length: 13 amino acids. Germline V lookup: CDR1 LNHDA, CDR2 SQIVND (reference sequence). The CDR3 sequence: CASSMGGHQPQHF. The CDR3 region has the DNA TGTGCCAGTAGTATGGGAGGGCATCAGCCCCAGCATTTT. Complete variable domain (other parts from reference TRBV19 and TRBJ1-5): DGGITQSPKYLFRKEGQNVTLSCEQNLNHDAMYWYRQDPGQGLRLIYYSQIVNDFQKGDIAEGYSVSREKKESFPLTVTSAQKNPTAFYLCASSMGGHQPQHFGDGTRLSIL.

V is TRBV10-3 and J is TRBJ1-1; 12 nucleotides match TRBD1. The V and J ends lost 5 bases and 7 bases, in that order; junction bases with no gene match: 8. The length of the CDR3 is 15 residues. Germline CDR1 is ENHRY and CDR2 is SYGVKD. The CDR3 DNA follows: TGTGCCATCAGTACCGGGACAGGGGGCGTCAGTGAAGCTTTCTTT. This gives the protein CAISTGTGGVSEAFF.

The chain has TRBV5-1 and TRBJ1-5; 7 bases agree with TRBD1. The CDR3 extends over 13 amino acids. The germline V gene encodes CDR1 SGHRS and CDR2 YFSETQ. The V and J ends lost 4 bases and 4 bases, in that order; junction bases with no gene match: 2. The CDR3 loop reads CASSAGQNQPQHF. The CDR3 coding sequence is TGCGCCAGCAGCGCGGGACAGAATCAGCCCCAGCATTTT. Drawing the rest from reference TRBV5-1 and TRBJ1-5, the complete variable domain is KAGVTQTPRYLIKTRGQQVTLSCSPISGHRSVSWYQQTPGQGLQFLFEYFSETQRNKGNFPGRFSGRQFSNSRSEMNVSTLELGDSALYLCASSAGQNQPQHFGDGTRLSIL.

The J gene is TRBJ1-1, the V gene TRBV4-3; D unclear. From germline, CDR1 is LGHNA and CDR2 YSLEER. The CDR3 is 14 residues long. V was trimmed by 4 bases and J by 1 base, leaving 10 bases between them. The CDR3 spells CASSRANKNTEAFF. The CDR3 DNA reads TGCGCCAGCAGCCGGGCCAATAAGAACACTGAAGCTTTCTTT.

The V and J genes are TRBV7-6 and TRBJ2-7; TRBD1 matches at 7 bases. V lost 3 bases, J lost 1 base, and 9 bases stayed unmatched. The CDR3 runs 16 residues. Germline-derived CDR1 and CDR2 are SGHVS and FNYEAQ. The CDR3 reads CASSFWSGGSSYEQYF. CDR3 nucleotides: TGTGCCAGCAGCTTTTGGTCAGGGGGATCTTCCTACGAGCAGTACTTC. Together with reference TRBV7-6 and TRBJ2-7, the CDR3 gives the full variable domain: GAGVSQSPRYKVTKRGQDVALRCDPISGHVSLYWYRQALGQGPEFLTYFNYEAQQDKSGLPNDRFSAERPEGSISTLTIQRTEQRDSAMYRCASSFWSGGSSYEQYFGPGTRLTVT.

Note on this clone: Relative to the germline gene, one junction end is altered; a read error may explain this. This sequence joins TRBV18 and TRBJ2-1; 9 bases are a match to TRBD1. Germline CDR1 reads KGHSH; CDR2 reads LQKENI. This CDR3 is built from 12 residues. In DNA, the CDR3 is TGTGCCAGCTCACCCACTGGGACAGGGCTGCTCTTC. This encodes CASSPTGTGLLF.

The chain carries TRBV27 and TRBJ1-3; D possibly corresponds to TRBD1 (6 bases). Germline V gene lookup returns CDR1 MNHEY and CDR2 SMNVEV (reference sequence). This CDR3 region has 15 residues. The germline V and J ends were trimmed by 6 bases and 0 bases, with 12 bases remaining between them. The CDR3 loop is CASRRGQNSGNTIYF. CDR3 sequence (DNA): TGTGCCAGCAGAAGAGGACAGAACTCTGGAAACACCATATATTTT.

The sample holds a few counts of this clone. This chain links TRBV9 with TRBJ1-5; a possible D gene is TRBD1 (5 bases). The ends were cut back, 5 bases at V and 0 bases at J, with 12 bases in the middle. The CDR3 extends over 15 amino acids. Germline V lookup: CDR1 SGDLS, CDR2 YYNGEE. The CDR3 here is CASSGDSYSNQPQHF. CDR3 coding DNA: TGTGCCAGCAGTGGGGACTCTTATAGCAATCAGCCCCAGCATTTT.

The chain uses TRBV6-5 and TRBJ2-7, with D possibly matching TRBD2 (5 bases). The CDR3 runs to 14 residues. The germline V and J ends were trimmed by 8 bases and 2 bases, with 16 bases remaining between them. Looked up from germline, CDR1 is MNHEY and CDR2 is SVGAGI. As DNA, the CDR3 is TGTGCCAGCCAAAGTCCGGGGAAAGCCTACGAGCAGTACTTC. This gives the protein CASQSPGKAYEQYF.

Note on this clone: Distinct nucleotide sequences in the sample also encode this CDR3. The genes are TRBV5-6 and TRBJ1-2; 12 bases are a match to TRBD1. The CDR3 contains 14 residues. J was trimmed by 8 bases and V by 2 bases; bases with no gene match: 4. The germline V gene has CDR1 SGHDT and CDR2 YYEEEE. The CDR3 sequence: CASSLGDRGRGYTF. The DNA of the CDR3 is TGTGCCAGCAGCTTAGGGGACAGGGGGCGCGGCTACACCTTC.

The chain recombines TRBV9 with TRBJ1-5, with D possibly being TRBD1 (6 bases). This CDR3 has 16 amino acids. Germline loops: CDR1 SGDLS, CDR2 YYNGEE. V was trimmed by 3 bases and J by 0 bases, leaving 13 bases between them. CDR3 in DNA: TGTGCCAGCAGCGCCGAAGGGGACACTAGCAATCAGCCCCAGCATTTT. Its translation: CASSAEGDTSNQPQHF.

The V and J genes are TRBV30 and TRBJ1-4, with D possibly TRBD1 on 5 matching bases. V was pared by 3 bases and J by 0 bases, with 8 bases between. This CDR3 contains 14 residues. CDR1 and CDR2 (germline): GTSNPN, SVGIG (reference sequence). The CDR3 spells CAWRRQTTNEKLFF. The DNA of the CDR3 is TGTGCCTGGAGAAGACAGACAACTAATGAAAAACTGTTTTTT.

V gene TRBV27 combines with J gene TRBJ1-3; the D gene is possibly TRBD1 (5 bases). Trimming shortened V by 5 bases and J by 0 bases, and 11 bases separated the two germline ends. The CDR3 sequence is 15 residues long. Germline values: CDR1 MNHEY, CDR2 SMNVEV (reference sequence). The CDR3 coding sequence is TGTGCCAGCAGTCCGGGGACTAGCTCTGGAAACACCATATATTTT. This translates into CASSPGTSSGNTIYF.

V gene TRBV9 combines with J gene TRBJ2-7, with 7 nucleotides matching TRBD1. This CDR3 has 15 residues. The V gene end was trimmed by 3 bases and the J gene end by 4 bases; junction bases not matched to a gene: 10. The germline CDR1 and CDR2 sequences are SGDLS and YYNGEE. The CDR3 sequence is CASSARPGQTYEQYF. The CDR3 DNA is TGTGCCAGCAGCGCGAGACCGGGACAGACTTACGAGCAGTACTTC.

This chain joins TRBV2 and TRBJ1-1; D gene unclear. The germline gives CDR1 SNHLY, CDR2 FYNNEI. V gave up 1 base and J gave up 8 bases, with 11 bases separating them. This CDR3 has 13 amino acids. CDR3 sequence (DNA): TGTGCCAGCAGTGAAGTGAGGGAAAGGGAAGCTTTCTTT. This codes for CASSEVREREAFF.